This T cell receptor beta chain is drawn from a study of cytomegalovirus exposure and HLA in healthy donors. This clone was found a few times. Primers for the PCR totalled 60 Vbeta and 13 Jbeta. Here immunoSEQ multiplex PCR was the method, and the copy in TCRdb shows in-frame clones only, minus some. The table shows 150,000 or so clones, with approximately 80% occurring only once. CDR1 is LGHNT, CDR2 FRNRAP, per germline. This CDR3 region has 16 residues. Trimming at V came to 5 bases and at J to 3 bases, leaving 9 bases not matched to a gene. Sequenced input: PBMCs. This TCR was sampled from a male donor in good health and CMV-seronegative. The J gene is TRBJ2-1, the V gene TRBV12-5; 8 bases are shared with TRBD1. The CDR3 sequence: CASGGRTGGIYNEQFF. In DNA form, the CDR3 reads TGTGCTAGTGGTGGAAGAACAGGGGGTATCTACAATGAGCAGTTCTTC.